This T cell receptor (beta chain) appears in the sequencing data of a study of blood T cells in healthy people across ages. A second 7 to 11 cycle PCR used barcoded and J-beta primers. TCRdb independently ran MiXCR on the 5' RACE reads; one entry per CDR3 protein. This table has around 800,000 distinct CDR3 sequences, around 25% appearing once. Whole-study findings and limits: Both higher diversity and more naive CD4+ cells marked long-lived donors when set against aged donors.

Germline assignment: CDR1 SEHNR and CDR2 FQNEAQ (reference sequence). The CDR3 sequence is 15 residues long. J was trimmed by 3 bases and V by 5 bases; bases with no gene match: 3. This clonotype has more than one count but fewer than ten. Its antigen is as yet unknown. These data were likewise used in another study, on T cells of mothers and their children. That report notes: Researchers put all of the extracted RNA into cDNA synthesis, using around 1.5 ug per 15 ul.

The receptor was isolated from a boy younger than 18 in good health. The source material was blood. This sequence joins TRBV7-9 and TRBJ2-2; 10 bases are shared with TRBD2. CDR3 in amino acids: CASSPTSGYTGELFF. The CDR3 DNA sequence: TGTGCCAGCAGCCCGACTAGCGGGTACACCGGGGAGCTGTTTTTT.